Below, one TCR beta chain is given with its context. As yet, its antigen is unknown. The data stem from a study of beta chain features in type 1 diabetes. Study background: Age and gender were similar between patients and healthy donors, as were cell yields.

Findings and limits, study-wide: The question left open here concerned HLA type influencing TCRB rearrangement. Within each of all four CD4+ subsets, Type 1 diabetes patients had TCRB CDR3s that were moderately but significantly shorter. Insertions at VDJ junctions were less frequent in type 1 diabetes patients. These patients also deleted more nucleotides at the same junctions.

Reverse transcription of all isolated RNA meant that expressed TCRB transcripts were sequenced. This table comes from immunoSEQ multiplex PCR, and its TCRdb copy is limited to in-frame clones, with some not included. The sample lists approximately 250,000 clones; 20% to 25% were seen once. Staining for CD45RO/CCR7/CD25/CD127/CD95/CD27 allowed sorting of CD4+ naive, central memory, regulatory and stem cell-like memory cells. The sequenced sample was naive CD4+ T cells from blood. The TCR originated in a woman aged 30 to 39 with type 1 diabetes.

CDR3 residues: CASSLMRRGNEQFF. The CDR3 bases are TGTGCCAGCAGCTTGATGCGCCGGGGGAATGAGCAGTTCTTC. The chain has TRBV7-9 and TRBJ2-1, with a tentative D call TRBD2 (6 bases). Deletions cut 3 bases from V and 7 bases from J, with 13 bases between. Germline V gives CDR1 SEHNR, CDR2 FQNEAQ (reference sequence). The CDR3 is 14 amino acids.